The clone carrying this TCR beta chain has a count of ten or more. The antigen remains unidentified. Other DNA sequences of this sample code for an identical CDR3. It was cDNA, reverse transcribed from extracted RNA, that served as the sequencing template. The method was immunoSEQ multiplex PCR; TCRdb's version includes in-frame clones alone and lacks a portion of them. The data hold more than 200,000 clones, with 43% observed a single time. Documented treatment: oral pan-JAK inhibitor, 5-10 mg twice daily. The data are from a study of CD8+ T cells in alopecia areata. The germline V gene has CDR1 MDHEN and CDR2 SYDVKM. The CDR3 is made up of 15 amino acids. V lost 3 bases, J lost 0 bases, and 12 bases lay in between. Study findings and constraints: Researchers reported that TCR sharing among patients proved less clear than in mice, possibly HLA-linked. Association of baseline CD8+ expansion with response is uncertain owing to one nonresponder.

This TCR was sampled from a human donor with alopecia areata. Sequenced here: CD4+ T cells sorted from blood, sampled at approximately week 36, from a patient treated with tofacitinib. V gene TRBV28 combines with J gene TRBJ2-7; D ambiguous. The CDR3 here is CASSLSPRSSYEQYF. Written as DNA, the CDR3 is TGTGCCAGCAGTTTGTCTCCCCGAAGCTCCTACGAGCAGTACTTC.